This T cell receptor (beta chain) was identified during a study of T cells in Graves' hyperthyroidism and ophthalmopathy. The CDR3 is 19 amino acids. Germline V CDR1 and CDR2: MNHNS, SASEGT. Losses at the gene ends were 5 bases for V and 1 base for J; bases not matched to a gene: 11. Findings and limits, study-wide: From stable hyperthyroidism, ophthalmopathy was separated by a 13 V-J model.

TCR beta CDR3 regions were amplified from RNA. HTBI primers were used for first-round RT-PCR of the TCR CDR3. TCRdb called the multiplex PCR reads again in MiXCR, with one record for every CDR3 protein. The sample consists of 500,000 to 750,000 distinct CDR3 sequences, less than 20% of them appearing once. This clonotype was picked up many times. Its antigen is unidentified. The rearrangement joins TRBV6-1 to TRBJ2-4, with 13 positions matching TRBD2. The sequenced material came from blood. The receptor's source is a woman between 25 and 40 years old with Graves' hyperthyroidism. The CDR3 DNA reads TGTGCCAGCAGTTCAAGACTAGCGGGAGGATGGTCTGCCAAAAACATTCAGTACTTC. Its translation: CASSSRLAGGWSAKNIQYF.